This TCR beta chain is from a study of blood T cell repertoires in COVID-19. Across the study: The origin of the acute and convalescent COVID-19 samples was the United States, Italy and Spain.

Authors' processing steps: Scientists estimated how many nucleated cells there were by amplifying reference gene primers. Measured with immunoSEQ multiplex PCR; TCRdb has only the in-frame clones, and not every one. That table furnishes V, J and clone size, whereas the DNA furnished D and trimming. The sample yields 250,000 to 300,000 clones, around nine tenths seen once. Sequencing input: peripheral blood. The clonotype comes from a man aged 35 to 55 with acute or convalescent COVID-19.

The CDR3 sequence is CASSAARPARAFF. In DNA form, the CDR3 reads TGTGCCAGCAGCGCGGCTCGGCCTGCCCGAGCTTTCTTT. The J gene is TRBJ1-1, the V gene TRBV11-2; no reliable D call. The CDR3 has 13 residues. The germline gives CDR1 SGHAT, CDR2 FQNNGV. V dropped 5 bases and J dropped 10 bases, with 17 bases sitting between them.